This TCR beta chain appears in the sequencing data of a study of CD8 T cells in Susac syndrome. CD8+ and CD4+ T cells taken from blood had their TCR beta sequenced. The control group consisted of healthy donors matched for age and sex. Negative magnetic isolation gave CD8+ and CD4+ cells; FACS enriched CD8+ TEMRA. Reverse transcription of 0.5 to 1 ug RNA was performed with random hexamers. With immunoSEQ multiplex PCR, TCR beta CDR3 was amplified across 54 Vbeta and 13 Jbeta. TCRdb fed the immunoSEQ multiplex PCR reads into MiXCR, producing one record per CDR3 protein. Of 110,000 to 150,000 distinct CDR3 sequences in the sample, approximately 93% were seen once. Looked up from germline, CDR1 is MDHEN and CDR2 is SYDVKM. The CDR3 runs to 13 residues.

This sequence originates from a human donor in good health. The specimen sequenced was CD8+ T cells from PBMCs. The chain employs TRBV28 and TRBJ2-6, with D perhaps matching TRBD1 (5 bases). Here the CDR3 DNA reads TGTGCTTCCCAAGGGGTTTTGGCCAACGTCCTGACTTTC. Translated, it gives CASQGVLANVLTF.